This TCR beta chain is from a study of blood T cell repertoires in COVID-19. Looking at the study overall: COVID-19 samples, acute and convalescent, were from the United States, Italy and Spain. Sample material is recorded as cDNA or gDNA derived from T cells, B-cell-depleted T cells, or PBMCs.

Concerning this clone itself: A much bigger clone sits one base away, suggesting this may be a read error.

Original processing notes: Reference gene primer amplification yielded estimated nucleated cell counts. Assay used: immunoSEQ multiplex PCR; TCRdb lists only in-frame clones, some missing. V, J and clone size were drawn from that table, and D and trimming were deduced from the DNA. The table includes 40,000 to 65,000 clones, 78% detected once. Trimming cost V 7 bases and J 5 bases; bases outside gene matches: 7. CDR3 length: 14 residues. Germline V gives CDR1 MNHEY, CDR2 SVGAGI. Sample: peripheral blood. V is TRBV6-5 and J is TRBJ1-5, with TRBD1 identical over 8 bases. The clonotype was recovered from a human donor with active or convalescent COVID-19. The donor label of this sample is uncertain. Here the CDR3 reads CASTRQGIDQPQHF. CDR3 nucleotides: TGTGCCAGCACCAGACAGGGGATAGATCAGCCCCAGCATTTT.